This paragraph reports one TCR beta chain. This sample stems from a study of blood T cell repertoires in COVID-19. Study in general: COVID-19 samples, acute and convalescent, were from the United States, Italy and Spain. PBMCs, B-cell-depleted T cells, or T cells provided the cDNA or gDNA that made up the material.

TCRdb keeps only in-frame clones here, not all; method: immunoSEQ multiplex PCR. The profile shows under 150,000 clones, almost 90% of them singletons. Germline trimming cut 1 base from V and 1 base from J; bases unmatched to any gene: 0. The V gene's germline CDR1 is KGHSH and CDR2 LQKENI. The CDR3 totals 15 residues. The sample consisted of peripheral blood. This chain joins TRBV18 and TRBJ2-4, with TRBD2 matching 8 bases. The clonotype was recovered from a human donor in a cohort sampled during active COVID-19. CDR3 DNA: TGTGCCAGCTCACCACTAGCGGGGGCCAAAAACATTCAGTACTTC. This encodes CASSPLAGAKNIQYF. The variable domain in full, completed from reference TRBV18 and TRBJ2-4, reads NAGVMQNPRHLVRRRGQEARLRCSPMKGHSHVYWYRQLPEEGLKFMVYLQKENIIDESGMPKERFSAEFPKEGPSILRIQQVVRGDSAAYFCASSPLAGAKNIQYFGAGTRLSVL.